This TCR beta chain is from a study of monozygotic twins with inflammatory bowel disease. Overall study results and limits: Limited power may explain why concordant and discordant twins showed no difference in repertoire similarity. IBD patients carried less diverse TCRbeta repertoires (inverse Simpson) than healthy co-twins.

T cells were not sorted, and total RNA was isolated straight from whole blood. The CDR3 has 15 amino acids. TCRdb derives one entry per CDR3 protein from the 5' RACE reads, leaving out DNA. Its table records about 330,000 distinct CDR3 sequences. A word on this clonotype: Its antigen is as yet unknown.

The J gene is TRBJ2-7, the V gene TRBV12-3 or TRBV12-4. The TCR originated in a human donor with ulcerative colitis or Crohn's disease, or a healthy co-twin of an affected twin (not recorded which). The sequencing input was blood. CDR3 amino acids: CASSSLNTVSYEQYF.